This T cell receptor (beta chain) appears in the sequencing data of a study of blood T cell repertoires in COVID-19. This clone was observed a handful of times. The protocol was immunoSEQ multiplex PCR, while the TCRdb copy is restricted to in-frame clones and leaves out a portion. Counted here are about 100,000 clones, about 90% occurring once; the ten biggest clones make up 9.5% to 13%. Germline assignment: CDR1 SEHNR and CDR2 FQNEAQ (reference sequence). Trimming cost V 8 bases and J 2 bases; bases outside gene matches: 10. The CDR3 extends over 15 amino acids. The sample taken for sequencing was peripheral blood. The clonotype comes from a woman in her 30s with acute or convalescent COVID-19. This chain uses TRBV7-9 with TRBJ1-2; 8 bases agree with TRBD1. CDR3 region: CASFARRQGNYGYTF. The CDR3 DNA reads TGTGCCAGCTTCGCCCGCAGACAGGGGAACTATGGCTACACCTTC. Drawing the rest from reference TRBV7-9 and TRBJ1-2, the complete variable domain is DTGVSQNPRHKITKRGQNVTFRCDPISEHNRLYWYRQTLGQGPEFLTYFQNEAQLEKSRLLSDRFSAERPKGSFSTLEIQRTEQGDSAMYLCASFARRQGNYGYTFGSGTRLTVV.